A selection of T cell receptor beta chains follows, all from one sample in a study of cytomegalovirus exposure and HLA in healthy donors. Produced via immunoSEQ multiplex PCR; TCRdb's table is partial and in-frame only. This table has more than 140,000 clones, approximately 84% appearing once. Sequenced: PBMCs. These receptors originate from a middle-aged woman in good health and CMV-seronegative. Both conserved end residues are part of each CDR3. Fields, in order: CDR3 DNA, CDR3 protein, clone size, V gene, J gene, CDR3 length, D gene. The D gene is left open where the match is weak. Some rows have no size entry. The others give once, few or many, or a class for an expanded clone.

cdr3_nt: TGTGCCAGCAGTCTACCTGGACAGGGGCGAAATCCCAACTATGGCTACACCTTC; cdr3_aa: CASSLPGQGRNPNYGYTF; clone_size: few; v_call: TRBV28; j_call: TRBJ1-2; cdr3_length: 18; d_call: TRBD1
cdr3_nt: TGTGCCAGCAGGACCGGACAGGCGAGGGTAAATACGCAGTATTTT; cdr3_aa: CASRTGQARVNTQYF; clone_size: once; v_call: TRBV5-6; j_call: TRBJ2-3; cdr3_length: 15; d_call: TRBD1
cdr3_nt: TGTGCCAGTAGTATAGAGGACAGAGTTCATCAGCCCCAGCATTTT; cdr3_aa: CASSIEDRVHQPQHF; clone_size: NA; v_call: TRBV19; j_call: TRBJ1-5; cdr3_length: 15; d_call: NA
cdr3_nt: TGTGCCACCAGCAGGACAGGGAACTACGGCACTGAAGCTTTCTTT; cdr3_aa: CATSRTGNYGTEAFF; clone_size: NA; v_call: TRBV15; j_call: TRBJ1-1; cdr3_length: 15; d_call: TRBD1
cdr3_nt: TGTGCCATCAGTGAGACCATACTAGCGGGGAAGTTCTTC; cdr3_aa: CAISETILAGKFF; clone_size: NA; v_call: TRBV10-3; j_call: TRBJ2-1; cdr3_length: 13; d_call: TRBD2
cdr3_nt: TGTGCCAGCAGCTCCCGGGACAGAAATGAAAAACTGTTTTTT; cdr3_aa: CASSSRDRNEKLFF; clone_size: NA; v_call: TRBV7-9; j_call: TRBJ1-4; cdr3_length: 14; d_call: TRBD1
cdr3_nt: TGTGCCAGTAGGAGACAGGCTATGAACACTGAAGCTTTCTTT; cdr3_aa: CASRRQAMNTEAFF; clone_size: few; v_call: TRBV19; j_call: TRBJ1-1; cdr3_length: 14; d_call: NA
cdr3_nt: TGTGCCAGCAGCAGAGGTTTCTCTGGAAACACCATATATTTT; cdr3_aa: CASSRGFSGNTIYF; clone_size: NA; v_call: TRBV6-5; j_call: TRBJ1-3; cdr3_length: 14; d_call: NA
cdr3_nt: TGTGCCAGCAGAAGAAGCGGGAGAGGCTACGAGCAGTACTTC; cdr3_aa: CASRRSGRGYEQYF; clone_size: NA; v_call: TRBV27; j_call: TRBJ2-7; cdr3_length: 14; d_call: TRBD2
cdr3_nt: TGTGCCAGCAGTGCCCGGGGGACAGGGGGCCCCACAGATACGCAGTATTTT; cdr3_aa: CASSARGTGGPTDTQYF; clone_size: NA; v_call: TRBV6-1; j_call: TRBJ2-3; cdr3_length: 17; d_call: TRBD1
cdr3_nt: TGCGCCAGCTCGGACATACTTAATGAAAAACTGTTTTTT; cdr3_aa: CASSDILNEKLFF; clone_size: NA; v_call: TRBV5-1; j_call: TRBJ1-4; cdr3_length: 13; d_call: NA
cdr3_nt: TGTGCCAGCAGGGACTTAGGAGGGGCCGACACTGAAGCTTTCTTT; cdr3_aa: CASRDLGGADTEAFF; clone_size: NA; v_call: TRBV28; j_call: TRBJ1-1; cdr3_length: 15; d_call: NA
cdr3_nt: TGTGCCAGCAGCTCGGGACTAGCGGGGGCGGAGCAGTACTTC; cdr3_aa: CASSSGLAGAEQYF; clone_size: few; v_call: TRBV7-3; j_call: TRBJ2-7; cdr3_length: 14; d_call: TRBD2
cdr3_nt: TGCGCCAGCAGCTTGCCCCAAGGACAGAGGGGGGGTGAAAAACTGTTTTTT; cdr3_aa: CASSLPQGQRGGEKLFF; clone_size: NA; v_call: TRBV5-1; j_call: TRBJ1-4; cdr3_length: 17; d_call: NA
cdr3_nt: TGCGCCAGCAGCCTAACTAGCGGGAAACGGGGGGGCTCCTACAATGAGCAGTTCTTC; cdr3_aa: CASSLTSGKRGGSYNEQFF; clone_size: NA; v_call: TRBV5-1; j_call: TRBJ2-1; cdr3_length: 19; d_call: TRBD2
cdr3_nt: TGTGCCAGCTCACCACCACGGGACAGGGTGTACAATGAGCAGTTCTTC; cdr3_aa: CASSPPRDRVYNEQFF; clone_size: NA; v_call: TRBV18; j_call: TRBJ2-1; cdr3_length: 16; d_call: TRBD1
cdr3_nt: TGTGCCAGCAGCCCGGACAGGGGAAATACGCAGTATTTT; cdr3_aa: CASSPDRGNTQYF; clone_size: NA; v_call: TRBV14; j_call: TRBJ2-3; cdr3_length: 13; d_call: TRBD1
cdr3_nt: TGTGCCAGCAGCTTGGCTTCGTGGGGCGACACTGAAGCTTTCTTT; cdr3_aa: CASSLASWGDTEAFF; clone_size: few; v_call: TRBV5-4; j_call: TRBJ1-1; cdr3_length: 15; d_call: NA
cdr3_nt: TGTGCCAGCTCACTGCGCGGGGGGCATGGCTACACCTTC; cdr3_aa: CASSLRGGHGYTF; clone_size: few; v_call: TRBV18; j_call: TRBJ1-2; cdr3_length: 13; d_call: NA
cdr3_nt: TGTGCCAGCAGCTTATACAGGGGGAACACCATATATTTT; cdr3_aa: CASSLYRGNTIYF; clone_size: NA; v_call: TRBV7-7; j_call: TRBJ1-3; cdr3_length: 13; d_call: TRBD1
cdr3_nt: TGTGCCAGCAGCTTAAATTTAGCGGGAGCGGGCGAGCAGTACTTC; cdr3_aa: CASSLNLAGAGEQYF; clone_size: few; v_call: TRBV5-4; j_call: TRBJ2-7; cdr3_length: 15; d_call: TRBD2
cdr3_nt: TGTGCCAGCAGCTTCCCTCAGGGGGGCAAAAACATTCAGTACTTC; cdr3_aa: CASSFPQGGKNIQYF; clone_size: NA; v_call: TRBV7-9; j_call: TRBJ2-4; cdr3_length: 15; d_call: NA
cdr3_nt: TGTGCCAGCAGCCACCTAGCGGATCCGTCCTACGAGCAGTACTTC; cdr3_aa: CASSHLADPSYEQYF; clone_size: NA; v_call: TRBV14; j_call: TRBJ2-7; cdr3_length: 15; d_call: TRBD2
cdr3_nt: TGTGCCAGCAGTTCCGGGGTCGGGGAGACCCAGTACTTC; cdr3_aa: CASSSGVGETQYF; clone_size: NA; v_call: TRBV6-5; j_call: TRBJ2-5; cdr3_length: 13; d_call: NA
cdr3_nt: TGTGCCAGCTCACCAGTCCGGGAAACCGGGGAGCTGTTTTTT; cdr3_aa: CASSPVRETGELFF; clone_size: NA; v_call: TRBV18; j_call: TRBJ2-2; cdr3_length: 14; d_call: NA
cdr3_nt: TGCGCCAGCAGCCGACAGGGGGCGGTCGATGAGCAGTTCTTC; cdr3_aa: CASSRQGAVDEQFF; clone_size: NA; v_call: TRBV4-3; j_call: TRBJ2-1; cdr3_length: 14; d_call: TRBD1
cdr3_nt: TGTGCCAGCAGCTTGGGCGGGGGCAATCAGCCCCAGCATTTT; cdr3_aa: CASSLGGGNQPQHF; clone_size: NA; v_call: TRBV7-2; j_call: TRBJ1-5; cdr3_length: 14; d_call: NA
cdr3_nt: TGTGCCAGCAGCCAAGATCGACAGGATGACACTGAAGCTTTCTTT; cdr3_aa: CASSQDRQDDTEAFF; clone_size: few; v_call: TRBV4-2; j_call: TRBJ1-1; cdr3_length: 15; d_call: NA
cdr3_nt: TGTGCCAGCAGTTATGACAGGGGCTCTAACTATGGCTACACCTTC; cdr3_aa: CASSYDRGSNYGYTF; clone_size: few; v_call: TRBV6-5; j_call: TRBJ1-2; cdr3_length: 15; d_call: TRBD1
cdr3_nt: TGTGCCAGCAGCGTGAGGACAGGGGTCATGACGGGAAGCACCATATATTTT; cdr3_aa: CASSVRTGVMTGSTIYF; clone_size: NA; v_call: TRBV9; j_call: TRBJ1-3; cdr3_length: 17; d_call: TRBD1
cdr3_nt: TGCACCAGCAGCCAAGAGCCTAGCGGGAGAGTAATCGAGCAGTACTTC; cdr3_aa: CTSSQEPSGRVIEQYF; clone_size: NA; v_call: TRBV1; j_call: TRBJ2-7; cdr3_length: 16; d_call: NA
cdr3_nt: TGTGCCAGCCGGGACAGCCACTACGAGCAGTACTTC; cdr3_aa: CASRDSHYEQYF; clone_size: NA; v_call: TRBV19; j_call: TRBJ2-7; cdr3_length: 12; d_call: TRBD1
cdr3_nt: TGTGCCAGCAGTTTTTTGGGTGTGCAGGGAAATAATGAAAAACTGTTTTTT; cdr3_aa: CASSFLGVQGNNEKLFF; clone_size: once; v_call: TRBV27; j_call: TRBJ1-4; cdr3_length: 17; d_call: NA
cdr3_nt: TGTGCCAGTAGTTCGGACAGGAAGACGGGCAATGAGCAGTTCTTC; cdr3_aa: CASSSDRKTGNEQFF; clone_size: NA; v_call: TRBV19; j_call: TRBJ2-1; cdr3_length: 15; d_call: TRBD1
cdr3_nt: TGTGCCAGCAGCTTTAACAGGGGGCCTGAAGCTTTCTTT; cdr3_aa: CASSFNRGPEAFF; clone_size: NA; v_call: TRBV5-5; j_call: TRBJ1-1; cdr3_length: 13; d_call: TRBD1
cdr3_nt: TGTGCCAGCAGTCCTGAAGGAGGGATTTACAATGAGCAGTTCTTC; cdr3_aa: CASSPEGGIYNEQFF; clone_size: NA; v_call: TRBV27; j_call: TRBJ2-1; cdr3_length: 15; d_call: NA
cdr3_nt: TGTGCCAGCAGCTTCGGGACACCTAAGCGGACTGAAGCTTTCTTT; cdr3_aa: CASSFGTPKRTEAFF; clone_size: few; v_call: TRBV5-6; j_call: TRBJ1-1; cdr3_length: 15; d_call: NA
cdr3_nt: TGTTCCAGCAGACCTTCGGACAGGGCCTACACCTTC; cdr3_aa: CSSRPSDRAYTF; clone_size: NA; v_call: TRBV7-9; j_call: TRBJ1-2; cdr3_length: 12; d_call: TRBD1
cdr3_nt: TGTGCCAGCAGCTTCGTGGAAGCGGGGTTCTACGAGCAGTACTTC; cdr3_aa: CASSFVEAGFYEQYF; clone_size: NA; v_call: TRBV5-5; j_call: TRBJ2-7; cdr3_length: 15; d_call: TRBD2
cdr3_nt: TGTGCCAGCAGCCAAGAACTGCCGGGACTAGCGAACAATGAGCAGTTCTTC; cdr3_aa: CASSQELPGLANNEQFF; clone_size: NA; v_call: TRBV14; j_call: TRBJ2-1; cdr3_length: 17; d_call: TRBD2
cdr3_nt: TGCGCCGGATGGACTAGCTCCAACTTCTACAATGAGCAGTTCTTC; cdr3_aa: CAGWTSSNFYNEQFF; clone_size: NA; v_call: TRBV5-1; j_call: TRBJ2-1; cdr3_length: 15; d_call: TRBD2
cdr3_nt: TGCGCCAGCAGTGACATCAGACCTAGCGGGAGTAGGTGGGAGCAGTACTTC; cdr3_aa: CASSDIRPSGSRWEQYF; clone_size: NA; v_call: TRBV10-1; j_call: TRBJ2-7; cdr3_length: 17; d_call: TRBD2
cdr3_nt: TGTGCCAGCAGTGTGGGTTCAGGGGTTGAGCAGTTCTTC; cdr3_aa: CASSVGSGVEQFF; clone_size: NA; v_call: TRBV25-1; j_call: TRBJ2-1; cdr3_length: 13; d_call: NA
cdr3_nt: TGTGCCAGCAGTTTATTCTCCGGGACTAGCGGCCTCTCCTACGAGCAGTACTTC; cdr3_aa: CASSLFSGTSGLSYEQYF; clone_size: NA; v_call: TRBV27; j_call: TRBJ2-7; cdr3_length: 18; d_call: TRBD2
cdr3_nt: TGTGCCAGCAGCTTTAATGTGGGACAGGGGGGAGAGACCCAGTACTTC; cdr3_aa: CASSFNVGQGGETQYF; clone_size: NA; v_call: TRBV7-3; j_call: TRBJ2-5; cdr3_length: 16; d_call: TRBD1
cdr3_nt: TGTGCCAGTAGTCCTTGGCAGTATGGCTACACCTTC; cdr3_aa: CASSPWQYGYTF; clone_size: NA; v_call: TRBV19; j_call: TRBJ1-2; cdr3_length: 12; d_call: NA
cdr3_nt: TGTGCCAGCAGCTCGACAGGGGTTAGCAATCAGCCCCAGCATTTT; cdr3_aa: CASSSTGVSNQPQHF; clone_size: once; v_call: TRBV28; j_call: TRBJ1-5; cdr3_length: 15; d_call: TRBD1
cdr3_nt: TGCGCCAGCAGCTTGGGATTTGCGGGAGTAACAAATGAGCAGTTCTTC; cdr3_aa: CASSLGFAGVTNEQFF; clone_size: NA; v_call: TRBV5-1; j_call: TRBJ2-1; cdr3_length: 16; d_call: TRBD2
cdr3_nt: TGTGCCAGCAGCTCGGGACAGGGCAACACCGGGGAGCTGTTTTTT; cdr3_aa: CASSSGQGNTGELFF; clone_size: few; v_call: TRBV7-9; j_call: TRBJ2-2; cdr3_length: 15; d_call: TRBD1
cdr3_nt: TGTGCCAGCAGCTCGCTAGCGGGAGCGGAGTATGAGCAGTTCTTC; cdr3_aa: CASSSLAGAEYEQFF; clone_size: once; v_call: TRBV7-3; j_call: TRBJ2-1; cdr3_length: 15; d_call: TRBD2
cdr3_nt: TGCAGCGCTGCCTTGGCCAATGAGCAGTTCTTC; cdr3_aa: CSAALANEQFF; clone_size: NA; v_call: TRBV29-1; j_call: TRBJ2-1; cdr3_length: 11; d_call: NA
cdr3_nt: TGTGCCAGCAGTGTCGGGGAGACCCAGTACTTC; cdr3_aa: CASSVGETQYF; clone_size: NA; v_call: TRBV2; j_call: TRBJ2-5; cdr3_length: 11; d_call: NA
cdr3_nt: TGTGCCAGTAGCTCGCTGGTGGCTTTTAATGAGCAGTTCTTC; cdr3_aa: CASSSLVAFNEQFF; clone_size: NA; v_call: TRBV19; j_call: TRBJ2-1; cdr3_length: 14; d_call: NA
cdr3_nt: TGTGCCAGCAGTTCTGGGGAGCGCACAGATACGCAGTATTTT; cdr3_aa: CASSSGERTDTQYF; clone_size: NA; v_call: TRBV5-4; j_call: TRBJ2-3; cdr3_length: 14; d_call: NA
cdr3_nt: TGTGCCAGCAGTCGAACCGGGACTAGCGCTCACAATGAGCAGTTCTTC; cdr3_aa: CASSRTGTSAHNEQFF; clone_size: NA; v_call: TRBV27; j_call: TRBJ2-1; cdr3_length: 16; d_call: TRBD2
cdr3_nt: TGTGCCAGCAGTTACTCCACTACTAACACTGAAGCTTTCTTT; cdr3_aa: CASSYSTTNTEAFF; clone_size: NA; v_call: TRBV6-5; j_call: TRBJ1-1; cdr3_length: 14; d_call: NA
cdr3_nt: TGTGCCAGCAGTTTAGCGGGGGGTACCGGGGAGCTGTTTTTT; cdr3_aa: CASSLAGGTGELFF; clone_size: once; v_call: TRBV27; j_call: TRBJ2-2; cdr3_length: 14; d_call: TRBD2
cdr3_nt: TGTGCCAGCAGCGTAGAGGGGCGCGCCAAAAACATTCAGTACTTC; cdr3_aa: CASSVEGRAKNIQYF; clone_size: NA; v_call: TRBV9; j_call: TRBJ2-4; cdr3_length: 15; d_call: NA
cdr3_nt: TGTGCCAGCAGTGCCACCCCGGGGGACGCTGAAGCTTTCTTT; cdr3_aa: CASSATPGDAEAFF; clone_size: NA; v_call: TRBV6-4; j_call: TRBJ1-1; cdr3_length: 14; d_call: NA